This T cell receptor (beta chain) came from a study of blood T cell repertoires in COVID-19. Study-level information: Some COVID-19 samples were acute and others convalescent; all came from the United States, Italy and Spain.

This clone occurred once. Study members were between roughly 18 and 90 years old and lived in about two dozen US regions. The CDR3 totals 13 residues. V lost 6 bases to trimming and J lost 4 bases, with 9 bases between them. Germline loops: CDR1 SEHNR, CDR2 FQNEAQ (reference sequence). Assay used: immunoSEQ multiplex PCR; TCRdb lists only in-frame clones, some missing. Among 200,000 to 300,000 clones, approximately 88% were seen once, and the ten largest hold over 2%. The V call is TRBV7-9, the J call TRBJ2-2; TRBD1 is a possible D gene (5 bases). Material: PBMCs or T cells enriched from blood (not recorded which). The sequence was obtained from a middle-aged woman with acute COVID-19. CDR3 loop: CASRGRGTGELFF. The CDR3 DNA is TGTGCCAGCAGGGGTAGGGGCACCGGGGAGCTGTTTTTT.